The rows below give T cell receptor beta chains drawn from one sample of a study of identical twins. From the 5' RACE reads, TCRdb called clonotypes with MiXCR, one entry per CDR3 protein. Of roughly 570,000 distinct CDR3 sequences in the sample, roughly 9.9% were seen once. Separately, the same data were catalogued under a study of yellow fever vaccine responses in identical twins.

Sequences were obtained from PBMCs. These receptors were taken from a woman aged 18-29 years in good health. CDR3s include the opening cysteine and the closing phenylalanine or tryptophan. D genes are given only for firm matches. Clone sizes are given selectively: once, few, many, or a class where the clone is expanded.

CDR3 length	J gene	D gene	clone size	V gene	CDR3 DNA	CDR3 protein
13	TRBJ2-7	TRBD2	few	TRBV27	TGTGCCAGCCGGCTAGCGGGAGGCTGGGAGCAGTACTTC	CASRLAGGWEQYF
12	TRBJ2-1	-	many	TRBV20-1	TGCAGTGCTAGAGTATGGCTAGCTGAGCAGTTCTTC	CSARVWLAEQFF
15	TRBJ2-2	-	many	TRBV28	TGTGCCAGCAGTTTATGGAGGGCGAACACCGGGGAGCTGTTTTTT	CASSLWRANTGELFF
15	TRBJ1-2	-	many	TRBV7-2	TGTGCCAGCAGCCCGGAGACAACAAATAACTATGGCTACACCTTC	CASSPETTNNYGYTF
15	TRBJ2-1	TRBD1	-	TRBV4-3	TGCGCCAGCAGCCAGGACAGGGTTTTCTACAATGAGCAGTTCTTC	CASSQDRVFYNEQFF
16	TRBJ2-2	-	many	TRBV19	TGTGCCAGCTTCAGTACATCGGCAGGGCACACCGGGGAGCTGTTTTTT	CASFSTSAGHTGELFF
13	TRBJ2-2	-	few	TRBV20-1	TGCAGTGCTCAGCGGGTCGTAACCGGGGAGCTGTTTTTT	CSAQRVVTGELFF
14	TRBJ2-7	TRBD1	few	TRBV18	TGTGCCAGCTCACCAACCAGGGGGACCTACGAGCAGTACTTC	CASSPTRGTYEQYF
11	TRBJ2-1	-	few	TRBV20-1	TGCAGTGCCACAGGGTACAATGAGCAGTTCTTC	CSATGYNEQFF
15	TRBJ2-2	-	many	TRBV6-2/TRBV6-3	TGTGCCAGCAGTTACCCCAGGCTCTCCACCGGGGAGCTGTTTTTT	CASSYPRLSTGELFF
18	TRBJ2-1	TRBD2	many	TRBV6-2/TRBV6-3	TGTGCCAGCAGTAACTCGGGACTAGCGGGAGTGTCCTACAATGAGCAGTTCTTC	CASSNSGLAGVSYNEQFF
15	TRBJ2-3	TRBD2	many	TRBV5-1	TGTGCCAGCAGTCTAGCGGGAGTGTCTACAGATACGCAGTATTTT	CASSLAGVSTDTQYF
17	TRBJ2-6	-	-	TRBV11-3	TGTGCCAGCAGCTTAGATCCCCCAGGGGCTGGGGCCAACGTCCTGACTTTC	CASSLDPPGAGANVLTF
17	TRBJ2-2	TRBD1	few	TRBV7-3	TGTGCCAGCAGCTTAATGGCAGGGGGCCCGAACACCGGGGAGCTGTTTTTT	CASSLMAGGPNTGELFF
14	TRBJ2-2	-	-	TRBV6-4	TGTGCCAGCAGCACAGGGCCGTACACCGGGGAGCTGTTTTTT	CASSTGPYTGELFF
15	TRBJ2-1	-	many	TRBV7-3	TGTGCCAGCAGCTTACAGGGTCAAACCTACAATGAGCAGTTCTTC	CASSLQGQTYNEQFF
11	TRBJ1-1	-	-	TRBV27	TGCATGTGGGGGGCGGGCACTGAAGCTTTCTTT	CMWGAGTEAFF
14	TRBJ1-2	-	few	TRBV27	TGTGCCAGCAGAAGAACCGAAACCCACTATGGCTACACCTTC	CASRRTETHYGYTF
14	TRBJ2-7	-	few	TRBV7-2	TGTGCCAGCAGTGACAGACCCAACTCCTACGAGCAGTACTTC	CASSDRPNSYEQYF
17	TRBJ2-3	-	-	TRBV11-3	TGTGCCAGCAGCTCAGGACGTTGGACAGATGGCACAGATACGCAGTATTTT	CASSSGRWTDGTDTQYF
16	TRBJ2-7	TRBD2	few	TRBV5-1	TGCGCCAGCAGCTCACAAGGACTAGCGGGGGGCTACGAGCAGTACTTC	CASSSQGLAGGYEQYF
16	TRBJ2-7	-	many	TRBV27	TGTGCCAGCAGTTCCTTGGGGCGGGACGACTCCTACGAGCAGTACTTC	CASSSLGRDDSYEQYF
19	TRBJ2-2	TRBD2	-	TRBV12-5	TGTGCTAGTGGTTTGGTTTCCTCGATCGGACTAGCCATCACCGGGGAGCTGTTTTTT	CASGLVSSIGLAITGELFF
17	TRBJ2-7	-	many	TRBV12-3/TRBV12-4	TGTGCCAGCAGTTTATTACCAGGGGAGCCGGGAGGCTACGAGCAGTACTTC	CASSLLPGEPGGYEQYF
16	TRBJ2-7	TRBD1	-	TRBV27	TGTGCCAGCAGTACTACCATTCCGGGACAGAAGTACGAGCAGTACTTC	CASSTTIPGQKYEQYF
14	TRBJ2-5	-	-	TRBV7-2	TGTGCCAGCAGCTTAGCTAAGGGCCAAGAGACCCAGTACTTC	CASSLAKGQETQYF
14	TRBJ2-1	TRBD2	many	TRBV7-2	TGTGCCAGCAGCCGGACTAGTGCAGGGATGGGGCAGTTCTTC	CASSRTSAGMGQFF
14	TRBJ2-5	-	-	TRBV12-3/TRBV12-4	TGTGCCAGCAGTCCCATAGCGGCCCAAGAGACCCAGTACTTC	CASSPIAAQETQYF
11	TRBJ2-1	-	-	TRBV29-1	TGCAGCGCGACTGCCAACAATGAGCAGTTCTTC	CSATANNEQFF
16	TRBJ1-5	-	many	TRBV28	TGTGCCAGCAGTTTACTAACCACCTCACAGGGTCAGCCCCAGCATTTT	CASSLLTTSQGQPQHF
15	TRBJ2-7	-	many	TRBV7-9	TGTGCCAGCAGCTCACGGGGAAATGCGCGTAACGAGCAGTACTTC	CASSSRGNARNEQYF
13	TRBJ1-1	-	-	TRBV15	TGTGCCACCAGCCCTGCCGGGGGCACTGAAGCTTTCTTT	CATSPAGGTEAFF
16	TRBJ2-3	-	many	TRBV27	TGTGCCAGCAGTCTCCACCGACAGAGATTCACAGATACGCAGTATTTT	CASSLHRQRFTDTQYF
14	TRBJ2-5	TRBD1	many	TRBV16	TGTGCCAGCAGCGGACAGGGCCCCCAAGAGACCCAGTACTTC	CASSGQGPQETQYF
16	TRBJ2-5	-	few	TRBV29-1	TGCAGCGTTGACAATCGTGGGCAGGGGATTCAAGAGACCCAGTACTTC	CSVDNRGQGIQETQYF
12	TRBJ2-5	-	many	TRBV18	TGTGCCAGCTCACCGAACCAAGAGACCCAGTACTTC	CASSPNQETQYF
19	TRBJ2-5	-	once	TRBV10-3	TGTGCCATCAGTCCGCCCCTAGGGGGGAGGGCCCTCAATTCGGAGACCCAGTACTTC	CAISPPLGGRALNSETQYF
16	TRBJ2-1	TRBD2	many	TRBV7-9	TGTGCGAGCAGCGACAGATTAGCGGGAGCGTACAATGAGCAGTTCTTC	CASSDRLAGAYNEQFF
12	TRBJ2-3	-	many	TRBV18	TGTGCCAGCAGCCCATCGAGCGATACGCAGTATTTT	CASSPSSDTQYF
19	TRBJ2-4	-	few	TRBV4-3	TGCGCCAGCAGCCAAGGAGAATCGGGGATCAGTTGGACCAAAAACATTCAGTACTTC	CASSQGESGISWTKNIQYF
15	TRBJ2-5	TRBD1	few	TRBV24-1	TGTGCCACCAGTGATCGGGGGACAGGGGGAGAGACCCAGTACTTC	CATSDRGTGGETQYF
14	TRBJ2-7	TRBD1	-	TRBV5-6	TGTGCCAGCATGCCGGACAGGGAAGCCTACGAGCAGTACTTC	CASMPDREAYEQYF
16	TRBJ2-1	TRBD2	few	TRBV25-1	TGTGCCAGCCTAAGTGGGGGAGGGCCTTATTGGAATGAGCAGTTCTTC	CASLSGGGPYWNEQFF